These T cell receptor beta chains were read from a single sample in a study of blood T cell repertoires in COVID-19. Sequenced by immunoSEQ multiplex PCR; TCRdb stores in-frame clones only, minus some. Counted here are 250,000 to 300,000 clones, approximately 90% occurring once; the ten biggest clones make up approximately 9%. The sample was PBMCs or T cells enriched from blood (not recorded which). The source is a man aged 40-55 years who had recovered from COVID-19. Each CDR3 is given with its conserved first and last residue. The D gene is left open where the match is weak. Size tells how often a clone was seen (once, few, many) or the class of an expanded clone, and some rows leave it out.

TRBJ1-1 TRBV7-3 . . TGTGCCAGCAGCTTAGACCCGGGGAACACTGAAGCTTTCTTT CASSLDPGNTEAFF
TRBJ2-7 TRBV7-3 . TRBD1 TGTGCCAGCAGCCCACACGACAGGGGGCTCTACGAGCAGTACTTC CASSPHDRGLYEQYF
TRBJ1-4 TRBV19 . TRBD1 TGTGCCAGTCGCGAGGACAGGGGGCGAGGTAATGAAAAACTGTTTTTT CASREDRGRGNEKLFF
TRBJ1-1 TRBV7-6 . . TGTGCCAGCAGCTTAAATCCCGTCAGGGCTATGAACACTGAAGCTTTCTTT CASSLNPVRAMNTEAFF
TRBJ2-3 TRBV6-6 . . TGTGCCAGCAGTTTCCGGGACACCACAGATACGCAGTATTTT CASSFRDTTDTQYF
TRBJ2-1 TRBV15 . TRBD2 TGTGCCACCAGCCGACGGGGGGGGACCTCCTACAATGAGCAGTTCTTC CATSRRGGTSYNEQFF
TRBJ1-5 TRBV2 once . TGTGCCAGCAGTGCTCAAGGTAGCCAGCCCCAGCATTTT CASSAQGSQPQHF
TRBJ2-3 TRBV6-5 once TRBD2 TGTGCCAGCAGTTCTAGCGGGGGCACAGATACGCAGTATTTT CASSSSGGTDTQYF
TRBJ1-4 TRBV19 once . TGTGCCAGTAGTACCTCTATCGGGGAAAAACTGTTTTTT CASSTSIGEKLFF
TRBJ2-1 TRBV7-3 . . TGTGCCAGCAGCTTATTGGGGGGACAGAGCTCCTACAATGAGCAGTTCTTC CASSLLGGQSSYNEQFF
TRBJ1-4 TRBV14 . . TGTGCCAGCAGCCCTACCGGAACACAGATTGAAAAACTGTTTTTT CASSPTGTQIEKLFF
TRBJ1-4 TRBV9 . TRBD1 TGTGCCAGCAGCGCGACAGGGGGTGCAACTAATGAAAAACTGTTTTTT CASSATGGATNEKLFF
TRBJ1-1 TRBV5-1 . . TGCGCCAGCAGCACCCAGACAGCAAACACTGAAGCTTTCTTT CASSTQTANTEAFF
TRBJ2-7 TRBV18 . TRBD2 TGTGCCAGCTCACCACCGAGCCTACGAGCGGGAGTGACAAAGTACGAGCAGTACTTC CASSPPSLRAGVTKYEQYF
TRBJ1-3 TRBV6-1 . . TGTGCCAGCAGTGAACGGGCAGGGTATGGAAACACCATATATTTT CASSERAGYGNTIYF
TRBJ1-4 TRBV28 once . TGTGCCAGCAGTTTCAAAGGGGCGAATGAAAAACTGTTTTTT CASSFKGANEKLFF
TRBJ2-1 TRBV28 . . TGTGCCAGCAGTTACCGCCCGGGTATAGGGACAAAACTCTACAATGAGCAGTTCTTC CASSYRPGIGTKLYNEQFF
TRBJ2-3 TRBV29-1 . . TGCAGCGTTGAGGAGTTTACAGATACGCAGTATTTT CSVEEFTDTQYF
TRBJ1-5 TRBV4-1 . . TGCGCCAGCAGCCAAGTTCTAGGGGCTACCAATCAGCCCCAGCATTTT CASSQVLGATNQPQHF
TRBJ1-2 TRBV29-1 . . TGCAGCGTTGATTTAGCTAACTATGGCTACACCTTC CSVDLANYGYTF
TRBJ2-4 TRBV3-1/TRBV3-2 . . TGTGCCAGCAGCCAACTAAGTTCCGGCATTCAGTACTTC CASSQLSSGIQYF
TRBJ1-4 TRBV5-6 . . TGTGCCAGCAGCCTCAGCGGGGTTGAAAAACTGTTTTTT CASSLSGVEKLFF
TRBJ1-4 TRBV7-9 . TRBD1 TGTGCCAGCAGCGCCCAGGGGGGCGATAATGAAAAACTGTTTTTT CASSAQGGDNEKLFF
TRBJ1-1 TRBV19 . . TGTGCCAGTAGTATAGATCTTGTGGGAGGTGAAGCTTTCTTT CASSIDLVGGEAFF
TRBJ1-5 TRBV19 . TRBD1 TGTGCCAGTAGTGACCAGGGGGCTTGGCGTCAGCCCCAGCATTTT CASSDQGAWRQPQHF
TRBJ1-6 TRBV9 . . TGTGCCAGCAGCCCGGGAGGGGGAAGTCTCTATAATTCACCCCTCCACTTT CASSPGGGSLYNSPLHF
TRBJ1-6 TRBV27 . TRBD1 TGTGCCAGCAGTTTTACAGGGGACAATTCACCCCTCCACTTT CASSFTGDNSPLHF
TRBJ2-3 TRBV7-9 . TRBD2 TGTGCCAGCAGCCTCACTAGCGGGGGGACAGATACGCAGTATTTT CASSLTSGGTDTQYF